The 17 T cell receptor beta chains below all came from one sample that was sequenced in a study of blood T cell repertoires in COVID-19. Method: immunoSEQ multiplex PCR; TCRdb's copy keeps in-frame clones and lacks some. Among some 270,000 clones listed, approximately 84% were seen once. The sample taken for sequencing was peripheral blood. All receptors derive from a person aged 65-85 years with COVID-19, enrolled during active disease.

This chain connects TRBV19 to TRBJ2-3, with 9 bases matching TRBD1. V shed 5 bases, J shed 8 bases, and the junction held 8 bases outside the gene matches. The CDR3 spans 14 residues. Per the germline V gene, CDR1 is LNHDA and CDR2 is SQIVND (reference sequence). CDR3 coding DNA: TGTGCCAGTAGTCCCCAACAGGGGGCGGGTACGCAGTATTTT. It codes for CASSPQQGAGTQYF.

V usage is TRBV30 and J usage is TRBJ2-7; D uncertain. This CDR3 has 15 amino acids. Per the germline V gene, CDR1 is GTSNPN and CDR2 is SVGIG (reference sequence). With 0 bases removed from V and 6 bases from J, the gap between germline ends came to 18 bases. Here the CDR3 DNA reads TGTGCCTGGAGTGTACTAATCTTGACGACCCCCGAGCAGTACTTC. It yields the protein CAWSVLILTTPEQYF.

The CDR3 loop is CASSLVAGDAKNIQYF. DNA for the CDR3: TGTGCCAGCAGCTTAGTTGCAGGGGATGCCAAAAACATTCAGTACTTC. This sequence joins TRBV7-2 and TRBJ2-4; D is perhaps TRBD1 (6 bases). This CDR3 spans 16 amino acids. V was pared by 1 base and J by 1 base, with 11 bases between. Looked up from germline, CDR1 is SGHTA and CDR2 is FQGNSA.

This chain joins TRBV6-1 and TRBJ1-1; weak D call: TRBD1 (5 bases). This CDR3 region has 13 residues. Trimming cost V 2 bases and J 4 bases, with 8 bases left between them. Germline V CDR1 and CDR2: MNHNS, SASEGT. CDR3 sequence: CASSEWGGTEAFF. The DNA of the CDR3 is TGTGCCAGCAGTGAATGGGGCGGCACTGAAGCTTTCTTT.

This chain connects TRBV6-5 to TRBJ2-7; perhaps TRBD1 as D (6 bases). CDR3 size: 13 residues. The germline V and J ends were trimmed by 7 bases and 6 bases, with 16 bases remaining between them. Germline-derived CDR1 and CDR2 are MNHEY and SVGAGI. In DNA, the CDR3 is TGTGCCAGCATAGGACAGTCGGTCTCCGAGCAGTACTTC. It translates to CASIGQSVSEQYF.

The chain employs TRBV9 and TRBJ2-7, with TRBD2 identical over 13 bases. Germline CDR1 is SGDLS and CDR2 is YYNGEE. This CDR3 is 16 amino acids long. V was pared by 3 bases and J by 4 bases, with 7 bases of the junction left unmatched. The CDR3 is CASSDPLAGGTYEQYF. The CDR3 bases are TGTGCCAGCAGCGATCCACTAGCGGGAGGGACTTACGAGCAGTACTTC. The full variable domain, completed using reference TRBV9 and TRBJ2-7, is DSGVTQTPKHLITATGQRVTLRCSPRSGDLSVYWYQQSLDQGLQFLIQYYNGEERAKGNILERFSAQQFPDLHSELNLSSLELGDSALYFCASSDPLAGGTYEQYFGPGTRLTVT.

This clone was observed a few times. This rearrangement joins TRBV7-3 to TRBJ2-2, with 10 bases fitting TRBD2. Germline V gives CDR1 SGHTA, CDR2 FQGTGA. There are 16 residues in the CDR3. V was clipped by 5 bases and J by 0 bases; unmatched bases: 3. CDR3 coding DNA: TGTGCCAGCAGCCTTGGACTAGCGGCGAACACCGGGGAGCTGTTTTTT. Encoded protein: CASSLGLAANTGELFF.

This chain joins TRBV2 and TRBJ1-5; no definite D call. Trimming took 3 bases from V and 1 from J, leaving 4 bases between them. The CDR3 spans 13 residues. Germline values: CDR1 SNHLY, CDR2 FYNNEI. The CDR3 protein is CASSDMSNQPQHF. CDR3 DNA: TGTGCCAGCAGTGACATGAGCAATCAGCCCCAGCATTTT.

This CDR3 reads CASSGTGLLGGYTF. The CDR3 bases are TGCGCCAGCAGCGGGACAGGGCTCTTAGGAGGCTACACCTTC. The chain joins TRBV5-1 to TRBJ1-2, with 9 bases that match TRBD1. The CDR3 length is 14 residues. The V segment lost 4 bases and the J segment 8 bases; nucleotides outside the gene matches: 9. Germline assignment: CDR1 SGHRS and CDR2 YFSETQ.

The rearrangement links TRBV29-1 to TRBJ2-7; possible D gene TRBD2, 5 bases. Germline assignment: CDR1 SQVTM and CDR2 ANQGSEA. Trimming shortened V by 4 bases and J by 5 bases, and 12 bases separated the two germline ends. This CDR3 has 12 residues. The CDR3 is CSVGSQRDEQYF. The CDR3 nucleotides read TGCAGCGTTGGGTCCCAGAGGGACGAGCAGTACTTC.

This clone was seen once. This sequence joins TRBV9 and TRBJ2-3; 9 bases map to TRBD2. Germline CDR1 is SGDLS and CDR2 is YYNGEE. The V gene end was trimmed by 0 bases and the J gene end by 2 bases; junction bases not matched to a gene: 7. The CDR3 sequence is 17 residues long. CDR3 sequence (DNA): TGTGCCAGCAGCGTAGGAATTAGCGGGGGTCACACAGATACGCAGTATTTT. Protein sequence: CASSVGISGGHTDTQYF.

The V gene is TRBV12-5, the J gene TRBJ1-2; D possibly corresponds to TRBD1 (5 bases). The V gene's germline CDR1 is LGHNT and CDR2 FRNRAP. The CDR3 is 14 residues long. The V and J ends lost 4 bases and 1 base respectively, with 10 bases between them. Here the CDR3 reads CASGYHDSNYGYTF. CDR3 sequence (DNA): TGTGCTAGTGGTTACCATGACAGTAACTATGGCTACACCTTC.

The chain joins TRBV19 to TRBJ1-2; D not certain. CDR3 length: 14 residues. The germline CDR1 and CDR2 sequences are LNHDA and SQIVND (reference sequence). Deletions cut 3 bases from V and 2 bases from J, with 10 bases between. This chain's CDR3 is CASSIGPDNYGYTF. In DNA, the CDR3 is TGTGCCAGTAGTATTGGGCCAGACAACTATGGCTACACCTTC. Full variable domain (missing parts from reference TRBV19 and TRBJ1-2): DGGITQSPKYLFRKEGQNVTLSCEQNLNHDAMYWYRQDPGQGLRLIYYSQIVNDFQKGDIAEGYSVSREKKESFPLTVTSAQKNPTAFYLCASSIGPDNYGYTFGSGTRLTVV.

This clone was seen only once. The chain links TRBV28 to TRBJ2-7; 7 nucleotides align to TRBD1. The ends lost 3 bases at V and 5 bases at J; junction bases unmatched: 16. The germline V gene has CDR1 MDHEN and CDR2 SYDVKM. CDR3 length: 17 amino acids. CDR3 residues: CASSFFSRGRGFNEQYF. For the CDR3, the DNA is TGTGCCAGCAGTTTTTTTTCCCGCGGCAGGGGGTTTAACGAGCAGTACTTC.

The CDR3 loop reads CASSRRAGGAPETQYF. In DNA form, the CDR3 reads TGTGCCAGCAGCCGAAGAGCGGGAGGTGCCCCAGAGACCCAGTACTTC. The V gene is TRBV3-1 (or the pseudogene TRBV3-2), the J gene TRBJ2-5, with 9 nucleotides matching TRBD2. Germline V gene sequence: CDR1 LGHDT, CDR2 YNNKEL (reference sequence). This CDR3 region has 16 residues. The trim removed 4 bases at V and 4 bases at J, leaving 10 bases unmatched.

The J gene is TRBJ1-3, the V gene TRBV3-1 (or the pseudogene TRBV3-2), with 10 bases matching TRBD1. Germline V gene lookup returns CDR1 LGHDT and CDR2 YNNKEL (reference sequence). The J segment lost 0 bases and the V segment lost 0 bases, leaving 8 bases of the junction unmatched. CDR3 length: 19 residues. CDR3 DNA sequence: TGTGCCAGCAGCCAAGATTGGGGGACAGGGGTGGGCTCTGGAAACACCATATATTTT. Protein sequence: CASSQDWGTGVGSGNTIYF.

This chain joins TRBV14 and TRBJ1-3, with a tentative D call TRBD1 (6 bases). The CDR3 sequence is 16 residues long. V lost 0 bases and J lost 2, with 11 bases in between. Per germline, CDR1 SGHDN and CDR2 FVKESK. The chain's CDR3 is CASSQDLPGAGNTIYF. CDR3 bases: TGTGCCAGCAGCCAAGACCTACCAGGGGCTGGAAACACCATATATTTT.